The rows below give T cell receptor beta chains drawn from one sample of a study of technical replicates of blood from a handful of donors. The repertoire was sequenced with immunoSEQ multiplex PCR; TCRdb's copy has only in-frame clones and lacks some. The sample records roughly 90,000 clones, just under 95% being singletons. Sequencing was carried out using T cells isolated from PBMCs. The receptors here all came from a human donor in good health. CDR3s include the opening cysteine and the closing phenylalanine or tryptophan. D genes are given only for firm matches. The size field is filled for only some rows; it gives once, few, many or a size class.

J gene: TRBJ2-1
V gene: TRBV4-2
D gene: TRBD2
clone size: .
CDR3 protein: CASSHSRGLAGVGDNEQFF
CDR3 DNA: TGTGCCAGCAGCCATAGCCGCGGACTAGCGGGAGTGGGGGACAATGAGCAGTTCTTC

J gene: TRBJ2-2
V gene: TRBV10-3
D gene: TRBD1
clone size: .
CDR3 protein: CAISESDRGYTGELFF
CDR3 DNA: TGTGCCATCAGTGAGTCGGACAGGGGGTACACCGGGGAGCTGTTTTTT

J gene: TRBJ2-3
V gene: TRBV7-9
D gene: TRBD2
clone size: .
CDR3 protein: CASSSGGRSDTQYF
CDR3 DNA: TGTGCCAGCAGCTCGGGCGGGAGGTCGGATACGCAGTATTTT

J gene: TRBJ2-7
V gene: TRBV28
D gene: TRBD1
clone size: .
CDR3 protein: CASTFGQGWYEQYF
CDR3 DNA: TGTGCCAGCACGTTTGGACAGGGGTGGTACGAGCAGTACTTC

J gene: TRBJ1-3
V gene: TRBV2
D gene: .
clone size: .
CDR3 protein: CASGGGLHSGNTIYF
CDR3 DNA: TGTGCCAGCGGTGGAGGGCTCCACTCTGGAAACACCATATATTTT

J gene: TRBJ2-7
V gene: TRBV6-1
D gene: .
clone size: .
CDR3 protein: CASSNGITLAEQYF
CDR3 DNA: TGTGCCAGCAGTAACGGGATTACCCTCGCCGAGCAGTACTTC

J gene: TRBJ2-1
V gene: TRBV27
D gene: TRBD2
clone size: .
CDR3 protein: CASRRRGRGDNEQFF
CDR3 DNA: TGTGCCAGCAGGCGCCGGGGACGGGGGGACAATGAGCAGTTCTTC

J gene: TRBJ1-3
V gene: TRBV5-1
D gene: .
clone size: .
CDR3 protein: CASSLYGSGAGNTIYF
CDR3 DNA: TGCGCCAGCAGCCTCTATGGGTCAGGGGCTGGAAACACCATATATTTT

J gene: TRBJ2-7
V gene: TRBV10-2
D gene: TRBD2
clone size: .
CDR3 protein: CASSVTLAGDLNYEQYF
CDR3 DNA: TGCGCCAGCAGTGTGACCCTAGCGGGCGATTTAAACTACGAGCAGTACTTC

J gene: TRBJ2-5
V gene: TRBV30
D gene: .
clone size: .
CDR3 protein: CAWSLNQETQYF
CDR3 DNA: TGTGCCTGGAGTTTAAACCAAGAGACTCAGTACTTC

J gene: TRBJ2-5
V gene: TRBV2
D gene: .
clone size: once
CDR3 protein: CASRRNLVETQYF
CDR3 DNA: TGTGCCAGCAGGCGGAACTTAGTAGAGACCCAGTACTTC

J gene: TRBJ1-2
V gene: TRBV6-5
D gene: .
clone size: once
CDR3 protein: CASSYSPTGYGYTF
CDR3 DNA: TGTGCCAGCAGTTACAGCCCGACGGGGTATGGCTACACCTTC

J gene: TRBJ2-2
V gene: TRBV6-1
D gene: TRBD2
clone size: .
CDR3 protein: CASSEQTSGPGWTGELFF
CDR3 DNA: TGTGCCAGCAGTGAACAAACTAGCGGACCTGGTTGGACCGGGGAGCTGTTTTTT

J gene: TRBJ1-1
V gene: TRBV18
D gene: .
clone size: .
CDR3 protein: CASSPNLNTEAFF
CDR3 DNA: TGTGCCAGCTCACCAAACTTGAACACTGAAGCTTTCTTT

J gene: TRBJ1-3
V gene: TRBV2
D gene: .
clone size: .
CDR3 protein: CASSEFPYSSGNTIYF
CDR3 DNA: TGTGCCAGCAGTGAGTTTCCGTATTCTAGTGGAAACACCATATATTTT

J gene: TRBJ2-1
V gene: TRBV6-1
D gene: TRBD2
clone size: .
CDR3 protein: CASSETLAGRGNEQFF
CDR3 DNA: TGTGCCAGCAGTGAGACTCTAGCGGGGAGGGGTAATGAGCAGTTCTTC

J gene: TRBJ1-5
V gene: TRBV2
D gene: .
clone size: .
CDR3 protein: CASTKFERDQPQHF
CDR3 DNA: TGTGCCAGCACCAAATTTGAGAGAGATCAGCCCCAGCATTTT

J gene: TRBJ1-4
V gene: TRBV7-7
D gene: TRBD1
clone size: .
CDR3 protein: CASSLDRDEKLFF
CDR3 DNA: TGTGCTAGCAGCTTAGACAGGGATGAAAAACTGTTTTTT

J gene: TRBJ2-2
V gene: TRBV30
D gene: .
clone size: .
CDR3 protein: CAWTVAAGELFF
CDR3 DNA: TGTGCCTGGACTGTGGCGGCCGGGGAGCTGTTTTTT

J gene: TRBJ2-7
V gene: TRBV12-5
D gene: TRBD1
clone size: once
CDR3 protein: CASGLDRDRRYEQYF
CDR3 DNA: TGTGCTAGTGGTTTGGATAGGGACAGGCGCTACGAGCAGTACTTC

J gene: TRBJ2-2
V gene: TRBV7-9
D gene: .
clone size: .
CDR3 protein: CASSLDRAGGELFF
CDR3 DNA: TGTGCCAGCAGCTTAGACAGGGCCGGTGGGGAGCTGTTTTTT

J gene: TRBJ2-1
V gene: TRBV5-6
D gene: TRBD1
clone size: .
CDR3 protein: CASSAGTDIPGQFF
CDR3 DNA: TGTGCCAGCAGCGCCGGGACAGACATCCCTGGGCAGTTCTTC

J gene: TRBJ1-1
V gene: TRBV7-9
D gene: .
clone size: .
CDR3 protein: CASSLVGGGTEAFF
CDR3 DNA: TGTGCCAGCAGCTTAGTCGGGGGAGGAACTGAAGCTTTCTTT

J gene: TRBJ1-4
V gene: TRBV19
D gene: TRBD1
clone size: .
CDR3 protein: CASRLSPGTVANEKLFF
CDR3 DNA: TGTGCCAGTAGATTGAGTCCCGGGACAGTGGCTAATGAAAAACTGTTTTTT

J gene: TRBJ2-1
V gene: TRBV5-1
D gene: TRBD2
clone size: .
CDR3 protein: CASSLTVTSGTFGSYNEQFF
CDR3 DNA: TGCGCCAGCAGCTTGACGGTGACTAGCGGGACTTTTGGGTCCTACAATGAGCAGTTCTTC

J gene: TRBJ1-4
V gene: TRBV9
D gene: .
clone size: .
CDR3 protein: CASSAAGHSNEKLFF
CDR3 DNA: TGTGCCAGCAGCGCCGCCGGCCACAGTAATGAAAAACTGTTTTTT

J gene: TRBJ2-2
V gene: TRBV7-9
D gene: TRBD2
clone size: .
CDR3 protein: CASSWASGNQLELFF
CDR3 DNA: TGTGCCAGCAGCTGGGCTAGCGGGAACCAGTTGGAGCTGTTTTTT

J gene: TRBJ2-2
V gene: TRBV9
D gene: TRBD1
clone size: .
CDR3 protein: CASRINPGQGATNTGELFF
CDR3 DNA: TGTGCCAGCAGGATAAATCCGGGACAGGGGGCGACGAACACCGGGGAGCTGTTTTTT

J gene: TRBJ2-2
V gene: TRBV2
D gene: .
clone size: .
CDR3 protein: CASVGLKGTGELFF
CDR3 DNA: TGTGCCAGCGTCGGACTGAAAGGGACCGGGGAGCTGTTTTTT

J gene: TRBJ2-4
V gene: TRBV5-6
D gene: .
clone size: .
CDR3 protein: CASSLTAGDKNIQYF
CDR3 DNA: TGTGCCAGCAGCTTGACGGCAGGGGACAAAAACATTCAGTACTTC

J gene: TRBJ1-1
V gene: TRBV7-9
D gene: .
clone size: .
CDR3 protein: CASISRVGDTEAFF
CDR3 DNA: TGTGCCAGCATTTCCCGAGTAGGAGATACTGAAGCTTTCTTT

J gene: TRBJ2-7
V gene: TRBV5-8
D gene: TRBD2
clone size: .
CDR3 protein: CASSLSNRPGLAVYEQYF
CDR3 DNA: TGTGCCAGCAGCTTGTCTAATCGTCCGGGACTAGCGGTATACGAGCAGTACTTC

J gene: TRBJ2-6
V gene: TRBV29-1
D gene: .
clone size: .
CDR3 protein: CSVAGLVISGANVLTF
CDR3 DNA: TGCAGCGTTGCGGGACTCGTTATATCTGGGGCCAACGTCCTGACTTTC

J gene: TRBJ1-3
V gene: TRBV6-1
D gene: .
clone size: few
CDR3 protein: CASRVEGEGNTIYF
CDR3 DNA: TGTGCCAGCAGGGTGGAGGGTGAGGGAAACACCATATATTTT

J gene: TRBJ1-1
V gene: TRBV6-5
D gene: .
clone size: .
CDR3 protein: CASSYTLTGNTEAFF
CDR3 DNA: TGTGCCAGCAGTTACACCCTAACAGGGAACACTGAAGCTTTCTTT

J gene: TRBJ2-7
V gene: TRBV6-1
D gene: .
clone size: .
CDR3 protein: CASSPRTAYEQYF
CDR3 DNA: TGTGCCAGCAGTCCCCGGACAGCCTACGAGCAGTACTTC

J gene: TRBJ2-3
V gene: TRBV7-2
D gene: TRBD2
clone size: .
CDR3 protein: CASSFPSGNADTQYF
CDR3 DNA: TGTGCCAGCAGCTTTCCTAGCGGGAACGCAGATACGCAGTATTTT

J gene: TRBJ2-1
V gene: TRBV11-2
D gene: TRBD2
clone size: .
CDR3 protein: CASRTPGTSGRGEQFF
CDR3 DNA: TGTGCCAGCAGGACCCCCGGGACTAGCGGGAGGGGTGAGCAGTTCTTC

J gene: TRBJ1-4
V gene: TRBV7-9
D gene: .
clone size: .
CDR3 protein: CASRVGDATNEKLFF
CDR3 DNA: TGTGCCAGCAGGGTAGGAGATGCAACTAATGAAAAACTGTTTTTT

J gene: TRBJ1-2
V gene: TRBV6-1
D gene: .
clone size: .
CDR3 protein: CASSVSDYGYTF
CDR3 DNA: TGTGCCAGCAGCGTTTCGGACTATGGCTACACCTTC

J gene: TRBJ2-5
V gene: TRBV14
D gene: .
clone size: .
CDR3 protein: CASSPYQETQYF
CDR3 DNA: TGTGCCAGCAGCCCTTACCAAGAGACCCAGTACTTC

J gene: TRBJ2-7
V gene: TRBV19
D gene: .
clone size: .
CDR3 protein: CASSIGSGYEQYF
CDR3 DNA: TGTGCCAGTAGTATAGGTAGCGGCTACGAGCAGTACTTC

J gene: TRBJ1-2
V gene: TRBV6-1
D gene: TRBD1
clone size: .
CDR3 protein: CASREIGQDFLGGYTF
CDR3 DNA: TGTGCCAGCAGAGAAATAGGACAGGACTTCTTAGGAGGCTACACCTTC

J gene: TRBJ2-1
V gene: TRBV28
D gene: .
clone size: .
CDR3 protein: CASARGQGPFDEQFF
CDR3 DNA: TGTGCCAGCGCCCGGGGTCAGGGGCCGTTCGATGAGCAGTTCTTC

J gene: TRBJ1-2
V gene: TRBV2
D gene: .
clone size: .
CDR3 protein: CASSGPAEPDTSYGYTF
CDR3 DNA: TGTGCCAGCAGTGGACCGGCGGAGCCCGATACCTCGTATGGCTACACCTTC

J gene: TRBJ2-7
V gene: TRBV2
D gene: .
clone size: .
CDR3 protein: CASRAGDYEQYF
CDR3 DNA: TGTGCCAGCAGGGCAGGGGATTACGAGCAGTACTTC

J gene: TRBJ2-4
V gene: TRBV7-9
D gene: TRBD1
clone size: .
CDR3 protein: CASSMGQEGKNIQYF
CDR3 DNA: TGTGCCAGCAGCATGGGACAGGAGGGCAAAAACATTCAGTACTTC

J gene: TRBJ2-4
V gene: TRBV11-2
D gene: .
clone size: .
CDR3 protein: CASSPGQGTGNIQYF
CDR3 DNA: TGTGCCAGCAGCCCCGGTCAGGGTACGGGAAACATTCAGTACTTC

J gene: TRBJ1-1
V gene: TRBV4-2
D gene: .
clone size: .
CDR3 protein: CASSQGRDGGTEAFF
CDR3 DNA: TGTGCCAGCAGCCAAGGACGGGACGGGGGGACTGAAGCTTTCTTT